This T cell receptor beta chain was retrieved from a study of read filtering for tumor transcriptome and immune sequencing. This clonotype was seen many times. Per the germline V gene, CDR1 is SGHTA and CDR2 is FQGTGA. The junction had 10 bases not matched to a gene; V was cut back by 6 bases and J by 6 bases. The CDR3 sequence is 15 residues long. This library used roughly 0.4 ug RNA and molecular barcoded adaptors spanning alpha/delta and beta/gamma chains. Each CDR3 protein is one row after TCRdb ran MiXCR on the reads. The repertoire holds about 60,000 distinct CDR3 sequences, around 14% seen once, with around 43% in the top ten.

The gene calls are TRBV7-3 and TRBJ2-1, with 8 nucleotides matching TRBD1. The sequenced sample was a population of CD138-negative cells sorted from bone marrow. The receptor comes from a donor at least 40 years old with multiple myeloma. In DNA, the CDR3 is TGTGCCAGCAGTCCCGCGGGCAGGGGGCTCAATGAGCAGTTCTTC. Protein product: CASSPAGRGLNEQFF. Based on the CDR3 plus reference TRBV7-3 and TRBJ2-1, the full variable domain is GAGVSQTPSNKVTEKGKYVELRCDPISGHTALYWYRQSLGQGPEFLIYFQGTGAADDSGLPNDRFFAVRPEGSVSTLKIQRTERGDSAVYLCASSPAGRGLNEQFFGPGTRLTVL.